Listed here is a single T cell receptor beta chain. Latent tuberculosis screening used tuberculin skin test and IGRA at entry. This record belongs to a study of T cells in tuberculosis. For the study at large: CD1B tetramers identified T cells specific for mycobacterial lipid GMM. In South Africa, adults with active tuberculosis were compared with IGRA-negative and latently infected IGRA-positive adolescents.

The assay was immunoSEQ multiplex PCR, and TCRdb's table has in-frame clones only and misses some. Of roughly 34,000 clones in the sample, around 92% were seen once. The CDR3 covers 14 residues. V was shortened by 4 bases and J by 1 base, with 8 bases between the two germline ends. Per the germline V gene, CDR1 is SNHLY and CDR2 is FYNNEI. The clonotype comes from a donor between 10 and 35 years old with latent tuberculosis or without tuberculosis infection. Some clones in this sample may be carry-over from other donors' samples. The rearrangement uses TRBV2 and TRBJ2-1, with D unclear. The sample was PBMCs. The CDR3 DNA is TGTGCCAGCAGTGGGGTGGAGTCCTACAATGAGCAGTTCTTC. Translated: CASSGVESYNEQFF.